The 5 T cell receptor beta chains below all came from one sample that was sequenced in a study of shared clonotypes between healthy human individuals. The data were produced by immunoSEQ multiplex PCR, yet TCRdb's version contains in-frame clones alone and is incomplete. The sample lists about 2.4 million clones; over 85% were seen once. Sequencing used naive CD4+ T cells from PBMCs. This sample's subset: CD45RA+ positively selected. The receptors were gathered from a man between 18 and 29 years old in good health. Some clones in this sample may be carry-over from other donors' samples.

The chain carries TRBV27 and TRBJ1-2, with D perhaps matching TRBD1 (5 bases). The V and J ends lost 2 bases and 8 bases respectively, with 9 bases between them. The CDR3 runs to 12 residues. CDR1 and CDR2 from the germline V gene are MNHEY and SMNVEV (reference sequence). CDR3 sequence (DNA): TGTGCCAGCAGTTTACCCGGGGGGGGCTACACCTTC. Amino acids: CASSLPGGGYTF.

The J gene is TRBJ2-2, the V gene TRBV9; D remains unclear. Germline V lookup: CDR1 SGDLS, CDR2 YYNGEE. CDR3 length equals 13 residues. Trimming stripped 2 bases from V and 6 bases from J, with 8 bases between. The CDR3 sequence: CASSVIYAGELFF. In DNA, the CDR3 is TGTGCCAGCAGCGTGATTTATGCCGGGGAGCTGTTTTTT.

Details on this clone: This sample also contains other DNA sequences that code for the same CDR3. The chain is built from TRBV5-6 and TRBJ1-5, with no clear D. V was trimmed by 0 bases and J by 1 base, leaving 5 bases between them. Germline V CDR1 and CDR2: SGHDT, YYEEEE. The CDR3 runs 14 residues. The DNA of the CDR3 is TGTGCCAGCAGCTTGGGCCAGAGCAATCAGCCCCAGCATTTT. Translation gives CASSLGQSNQPQHF.

This clone appeared once. V gene TRBV2 combines with J gene TRBJ2-7; D is ambiguous. CDR1 is SNHLY, CDR2 FYNNEI, per germline. The CDR3 is made up of 12 amino acids. V dropped 8 bases and J dropped 9 bases, with 17 bases sitting between them. CDR3 DNA sequence: TGTGCCAGCGAACCAGATTATTCGGTGCAGTACTTC. Its translation: CASEPDYSVQYF.

V and J are TRBV5-1 and TRBJ2-7; 8 nucleotides match TRBD1. Looked up from germline, CDR1 is SGHRS and CDR2 is YFSETQ. The V segment lost 4 bases and the J segment 6 bases; nucleotides outside the gene matches: 9. CDR3 size: 14 residues. In nucleotides, the CDR3 is TGCGCCAGCAGCCTGATGACAGGACAGGGCGAGCAGTACTTC. Translation gives CASSLMTGQGEQYF.